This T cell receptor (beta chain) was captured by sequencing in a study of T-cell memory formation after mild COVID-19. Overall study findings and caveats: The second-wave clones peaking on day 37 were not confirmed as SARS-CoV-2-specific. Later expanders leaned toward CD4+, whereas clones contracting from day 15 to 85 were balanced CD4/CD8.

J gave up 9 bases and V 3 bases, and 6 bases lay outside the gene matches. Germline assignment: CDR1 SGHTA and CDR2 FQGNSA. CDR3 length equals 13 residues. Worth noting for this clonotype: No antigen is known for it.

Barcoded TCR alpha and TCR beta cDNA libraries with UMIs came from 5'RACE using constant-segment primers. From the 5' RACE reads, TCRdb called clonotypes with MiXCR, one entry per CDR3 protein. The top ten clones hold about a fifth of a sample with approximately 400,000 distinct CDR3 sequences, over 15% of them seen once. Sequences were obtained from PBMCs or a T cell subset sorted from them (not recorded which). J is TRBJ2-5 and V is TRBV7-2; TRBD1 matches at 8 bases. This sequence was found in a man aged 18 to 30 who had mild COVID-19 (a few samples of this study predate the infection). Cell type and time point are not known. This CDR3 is CASSFSGGYPQYF. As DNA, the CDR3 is TGTGCCAGCAGCTTCTCAGGGGGCTATCCCCAGTACTTC.